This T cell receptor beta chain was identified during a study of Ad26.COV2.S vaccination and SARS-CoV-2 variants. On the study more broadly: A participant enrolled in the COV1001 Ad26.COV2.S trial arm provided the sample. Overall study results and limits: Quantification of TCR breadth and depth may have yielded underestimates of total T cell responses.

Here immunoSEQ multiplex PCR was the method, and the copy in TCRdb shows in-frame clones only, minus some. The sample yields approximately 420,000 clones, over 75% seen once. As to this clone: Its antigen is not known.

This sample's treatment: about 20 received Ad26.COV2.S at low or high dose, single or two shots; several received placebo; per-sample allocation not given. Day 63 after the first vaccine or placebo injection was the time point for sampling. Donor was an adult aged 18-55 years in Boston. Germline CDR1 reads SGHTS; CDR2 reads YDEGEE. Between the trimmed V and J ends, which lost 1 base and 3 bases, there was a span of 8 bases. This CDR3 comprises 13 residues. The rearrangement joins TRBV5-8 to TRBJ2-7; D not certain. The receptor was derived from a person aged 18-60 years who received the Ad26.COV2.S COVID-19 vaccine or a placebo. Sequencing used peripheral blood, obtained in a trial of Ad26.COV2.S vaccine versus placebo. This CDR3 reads CASSLSVNYEQYF. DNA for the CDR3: TGTGCCAGCAGCTTGAGTGTGAACTACGAGCAGTACTTC.